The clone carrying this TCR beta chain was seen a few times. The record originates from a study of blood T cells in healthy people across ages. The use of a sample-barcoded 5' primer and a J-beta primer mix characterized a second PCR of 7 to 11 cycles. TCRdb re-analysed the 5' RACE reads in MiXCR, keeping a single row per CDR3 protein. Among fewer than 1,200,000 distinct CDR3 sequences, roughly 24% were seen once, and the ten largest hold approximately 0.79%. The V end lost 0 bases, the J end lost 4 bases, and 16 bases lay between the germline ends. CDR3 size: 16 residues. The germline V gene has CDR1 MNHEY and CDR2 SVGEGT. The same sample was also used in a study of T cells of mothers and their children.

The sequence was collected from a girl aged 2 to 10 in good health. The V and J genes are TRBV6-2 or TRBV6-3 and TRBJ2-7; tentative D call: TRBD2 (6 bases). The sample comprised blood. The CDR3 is CASSYSMVAEGYEQYF. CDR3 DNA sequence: TGTGCCAGCAGTTACTCCATGGTAGCGGAAGGTTACGAGCAGTACTTC.